Described below is a single TCR beta chain sequence and its context. This sample stems from a study of blood T cell repertoires in COVID-19. Background on the study: COVID-19 samples collected from the United States, Italy and Spain covered acute and convalescent phases. T cells, B-cell-depleted T cells, or PBMCs provided the cDNA or gDNA that served as material.

From germline, CDR1 is MNHEY and CDR2 SMNVEV (reference sequence). V trimming: 2 bases; J trimming: 1 base; junction bases outside the gene matches: 1. CDR3 size: 16 residues. Authors' methods: Amplification of reference gene primers provided the estimated nucleated cell counts. The data were produced by immunoSEQ multiplex PCR, yet TCRdb's version contains in-frame clones alone and is incomplete. The DNA was the basis for D and trimming; V, J and clone size are from that table. The table lists some 150,000 clones, about 88% of them singletons. Specimen: peripheral blood. The receptor's source is a man aged 40-50 years with acute or convalescent COVID-19. The chain is built from TRBV27 and TRBJ2-2; 10 nucleotides match TRBD1. The CDR3 bases are TGTGCCAGCAGTTTAGGACAGGGGGTGAACACCGGGGAGCTGTTTTTT. This sequence encodes CASSLGQGVNTGELFF.